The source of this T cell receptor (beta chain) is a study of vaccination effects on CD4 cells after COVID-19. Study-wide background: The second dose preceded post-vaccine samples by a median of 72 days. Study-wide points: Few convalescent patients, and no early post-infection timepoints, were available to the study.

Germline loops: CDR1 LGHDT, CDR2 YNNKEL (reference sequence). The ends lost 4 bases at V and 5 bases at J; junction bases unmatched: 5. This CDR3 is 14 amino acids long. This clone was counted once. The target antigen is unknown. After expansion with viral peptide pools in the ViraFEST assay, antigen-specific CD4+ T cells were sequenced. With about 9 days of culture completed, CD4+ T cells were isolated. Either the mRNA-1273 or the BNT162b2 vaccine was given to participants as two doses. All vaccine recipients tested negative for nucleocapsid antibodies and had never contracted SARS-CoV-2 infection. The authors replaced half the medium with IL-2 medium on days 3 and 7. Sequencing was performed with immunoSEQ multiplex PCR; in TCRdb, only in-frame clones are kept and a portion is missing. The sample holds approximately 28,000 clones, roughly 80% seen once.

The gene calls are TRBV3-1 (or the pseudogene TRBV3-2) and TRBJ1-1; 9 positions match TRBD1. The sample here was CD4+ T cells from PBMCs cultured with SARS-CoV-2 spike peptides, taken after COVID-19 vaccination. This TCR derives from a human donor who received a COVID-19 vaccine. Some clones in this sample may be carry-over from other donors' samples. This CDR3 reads CASSRGQGRTEAFF. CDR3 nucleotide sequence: TGTGCCAGCAGCCGTGGACAGGGGAGGACTGAAGCTTTCTTT.